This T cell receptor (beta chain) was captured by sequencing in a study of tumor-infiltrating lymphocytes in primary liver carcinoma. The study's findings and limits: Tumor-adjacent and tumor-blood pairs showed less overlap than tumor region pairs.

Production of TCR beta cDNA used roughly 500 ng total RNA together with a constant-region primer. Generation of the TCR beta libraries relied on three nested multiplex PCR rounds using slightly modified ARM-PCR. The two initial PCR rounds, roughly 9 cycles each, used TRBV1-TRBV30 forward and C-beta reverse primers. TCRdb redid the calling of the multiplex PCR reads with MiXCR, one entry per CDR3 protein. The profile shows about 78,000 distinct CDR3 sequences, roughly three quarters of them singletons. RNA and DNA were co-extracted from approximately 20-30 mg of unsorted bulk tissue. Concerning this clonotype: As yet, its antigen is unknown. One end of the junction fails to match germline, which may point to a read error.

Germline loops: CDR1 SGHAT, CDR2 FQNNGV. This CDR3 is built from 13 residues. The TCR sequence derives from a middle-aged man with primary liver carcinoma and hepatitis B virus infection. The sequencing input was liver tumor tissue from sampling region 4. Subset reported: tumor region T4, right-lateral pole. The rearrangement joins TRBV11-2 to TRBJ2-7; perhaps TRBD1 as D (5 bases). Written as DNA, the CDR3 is TGCGCCAGCAGTTTAGGGGTCGGCTACGAGCAGTACTTC. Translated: CASSLGVGYEQYF.